The next 22 T cell receptor beta chains were all read from a single sample in a study of T-cell reconstitution after alpha-beta-depleted transplantation in children. TCRbeta library construction was performed incorporating unique molecular identifiers. TCRdb reanalysed the PCR reads using MiXCR and keeps one entry per CDR3 protein. Among about a million distinct CDR3 sequences listed, about 26% were seen once. The sequencing used PBMCs, mostly from graft donor cells, collected 360 days after TCRalphabeta/CD19-depleted stem cell transplant. These receptors all come from a boy younger than two who had a stem cell transplant for SCID, so the T cells may come from the graft donor.

The genes are TRBV6-1 and TRBJ2-2; TRBD2 might be the D (5 bases). The CDR3 runs to 15 residues. CDR1 is MNHNS, CDR2 SASEGT, per germline. V was clipped by 6 bases and J by 9 bases, with 20 bases between them. The CDR3 sequence: CASSRARGEKRELFF. The CDR3 nucleotides read TGTGCCAGCAGCCGCGCGCGTGGGGAGAAACGGGAGCTGTTTTTT.

This clonotype has ten or more counts. The chain is built from TRBV11-2 and TRBJ2-5; D tentatively fits TRBD1 or TRBD2 (7 bases each). The CDR3 sequence is 15 residues long. The germline V and J ends were trimmed by 1 base and 5 bases, with 14 bases remaining between them. Per germline, CDR1 SGHAT and CDR2 FQNNGV. CDR3 residues: CASSLGEGARETQYF. Written as DNA, the CDR3 is TGTGCCAGCAGCTTAGGGGAGGGGGCGCGCGAGACCCAGTACTTC.

This clonotype was found many times. J is TRBJ2-5 and V is TRBV2; D remains ambiguous. V lost 8 bases and J lost 5, with 12 bases in between. In germline, CDR1 is SNHLY, CDR2 FYNNEI. This CDR3 comprises 12 residues. The CDR3 loop reads CASGRVAETQYF. The CDR3 region has the DNA TGTGCCAGCGGCCGGGTGGCGGAGACCCAGTACTTC.

The CDR3 DNA reads as TGCAGCGTGGGGGGGGGACAATTATATGATGAGCAGTTCTTC. This translates into CSVGGGQLYDEQFF. The chain recombines TRBV29-1 with TRBJ2-1, with D possibly matching TRBD2 (7 bases). The length of the CDR3 is 14 residues. V lost 6 bases, J lost 8 bases, and 20 bases lay in between. From germline, CDR1 is SQVTM and CDR2 ANQGSEA.

V and J are TRBV25-1 and TRBJ1-4; D unresolved. The CDR3 is 15 amino acids. V lost 2 bases and J 0 bases, leaving 7 bases between the germline ends. Germline values: CDR1 MGHDK, CDR2 SYGVNS. The CDR3 spells CASSEGAATNEKLFF. DNA for the CDR3: TGTGCCAGCAGTGAAGGAGCGGCAACTAATGAAAAACTGTTTTTT.

This clonotype was observed at least ten times. The chain couples TRBV12-3 or TRBV12-4 to TRBJ1-1; TRBD1 is a possible D gene (6 bases). The V and J ends lost 3 bases and 1 base respectively, with 9 bases between them. The CDR3 totals 14 residues. The CDR3 sequence: CASSFRGRNTEAFF. CDR3 nucleotide sequence: TGTGCCAGCAGTTTCAGGGGACGGAACACTGAAGCTTTCTTT.

V is TRBV5-1 and J is TRBJ1-1; 7 bases match TRBD1. The V gene's germline CDR1 is SGHRS and CDR2 YFSETQ. J gave up 0 bases and V 3 bases, and 5 bases lay outside the gene matches. This CDR3 contains 15 residues. CDR3 region: CASSSLGTVNTEAFF. In DNA, the CDR3 is TGCGCCAGCAGCTCCCTAGGGACAGTGAACACTGAAGCTTTCTTT.

The gene calls are TRBV11-2 and TRBJ2-5, with D maybe TRBD1 (5 bases). Trimming pared 5 bases from V and 4 bases from J, leaving 14 bases between. CDR3 length equals 14 residues. Germline CDR1 is SGHAT and CDR2 is FQNNGV. This chain's CDR3 is CASSPWTRRETQYF. In nucleotides, the CDR3 is TGTGCCAGCAGCCCTTGGACAAGACGAGAGACCCAGTACTTC.

This clonotype appeared a few times. The chain has TRBV9 and TRBJ2-7; D unclear. Looked up from germline, CDR1 is SGDLS and CDR2 is YYNGEE. CDR3 length: 13 residues. Trimming shortened V by 0 bases and J by 12 bases, and 16 bases separated the two germline ends. The CDR3 sequence is CASSVDGLGEGYF. The CDR3 DNA follows: TGTGCCAGCAGCGTAGATGGCTTGGGCGAAGGGTACTTC.

This chain connects TRBV10-3 to TRBJ1-1; D not resolved. Between the trimmed V and J ends, which lost 3 bases and 3 bases, there was a span of 8 bases. The CDR3 length is 13 residues. Germline V gene sequence: CDR1 ENHRY, CDR2 SYGVKD. CDR3 residues: CAISDQPDTEAFF. The CDR3 DNA sequence: TGTGCCATCAGTGATCAACCGGACACTGAAGCTTTCTTT.

This chain connects TRBV20-1 to TRBJ1-2; D not resolved. The CDR3 has 14 residues. Germline V CDR1 and CDR2: DFQATT, SNEGSKA (reference sequence). Trimming shortened V by 0 bases and J by 6 bases, and 14 bases separated the two germline ends. Here the CDR3 reads CSARDKLKKDGYTF. The CDR3 nucleotides are TGCAGTGCTAGAGATAAGTTGAAGAAGGATGGCTACACCTTC.

This clonotype came up a few times. The chain recombines TRBV6-5 with TRBJ2-7, with a weak D call TRBD2 (7 bases). Germline CDR1 and CDR2: MNHEY and SVGAGI. V lost 2 bases to trimming and J lost 6 bases, with 14 bases between them. The CDR3 length is 14 residues. CDR3 sequence reads: CASSYGGALGEQYF. CDR3 nucleotides: TGTGCCAGCAGTTACGGGGGGGCATTGGGCGAGCAGTACTTC.

V is TRBV9 and J is TRBJ2-1, with 10 bases identical to TRBD2. V trimming: 0 bases; J trimming: 8 bases; junction bases outside the gene matches: 8. Looked up from germline, CDR1 is SGDLS and CDR2 is YYNGEE. There are 16 residues in the CDR3. This CDR3 is CASSVDLAGGFYEQFF. The CDR3 nucleotides are TGTGCCAGCAGCGTAGATTTAGCGGGGGGTTTCTATGAGCAGTTCTTC.

J is TRBJ2-5 and V is TRBV7-3, with TRBD2 matching 9 bases. CDR1 SGHTA and CDR2 FQGTGA come from the germline V gene. V gave up 0 bases and J gave up 8 bases; unmatched junction bases: 7. The CDR3 has 15 amino acids. The CDR3 DNA reads TGTGCCAGCAGCTTAACGGCGGGGGGGCTAAATACCCAGTACTTC. Its protein product is CASSLTAGGLNTQYF.

The chain couples TRBV11-2 to TRBJ2-5, with 12 bases matching TRBD2. Germline V gene data show CDR1 as SGHAT and CDR2 as FQNNGV. J was trimmed by 5 bases and V by 4 bases; bases with no gene match: 8. The CDR3 totals 16 residues. CDR3 region: CASSSQLAGGGETQYF. The CDR3 coding sequence is TGTGCCAGCAGCTCCCAACTAGCGGGGGGAGGGGAGACCCAGTACTTC.

This clonotype was seen more than once but under ten times. This chain links TRBV20-1 with TRBJ2-1; 10 bases align to TRBD2. Germline V lookup: CDR1 DFQATT, CDR2 SNEGSKA (reference sequence). J gave up 10 bases and V 1 base, and 19 bases lay outside the gene matches. This CDR3 contains 18 residues. This chain's CDR3 is CSARGSGGYPWSGPEQFF. Written as DNA, the CDR3 is TGCAGTGCTAGAGGTAGCGGGGGGTATCCTTGGTCGGGCCCGGAGCAGTTCTTC.

The rearrangement joins TRBV20-1 to TRBJ2-7, with a tentative D call TRBD1 (5 bases). Germline values: CDR1 DFQATT, CDR2 SNEGSKA (reference sequence). CDR3 size: 14 residues. V was cut by 0 bases and J by 2 bases, with 11 bases left in between. This CDR3 reads CSARDIDRTYEQYF. CDR3 sequence (DNA): TGCAGTGCTAGAGATATAGACAGAACCTACGAGCAGTACTTC.

This clonotype was observed a handful of times. The genes are TRBV30 and TRBJ1-1; maybe TRBD1 (6 bases). CDR1 is GTSNPN, CDR2 SVGIG, per germline (reference sequence). Trimming shortened V by 1 base and J by 4 bases, and 13 bases separated the two germline ends. CDR3 size: 14 residues. DNA for the CDR3: TGTGCCTGGAGTGGGGGGCTTTGGGGCACTGAAGCTTTCTTT. The encoded protein is CAWSGGLWGTEAFF.

This clonotype has only a few counts. The J gene is TRBJ2-1, the V gene TRBV15, with D perhaps TRBD1 (5 bases). The length of the CDR3 is 13 residues. The V end lost 3 bases, the J end lost 8 bases, and 11 bases lay between the germline ends. CDR1 LNHNV and CDR2 YYDKDF come from the germline V gene (reference sequence). Here the CDR3 reads CATSRSTVYEQFF. CDR3 DNA: TGTGCCACCAGCAGGTCGACAGTATATGAGCAGTTCTTC.

Here the CDR3 DNA reads TGCAGTGCTAGAGGACCTTACGGGGGGGCCAGGGATGAGCAGTTCTTC. Amino acid sequence: CSARGPYGGARDEQFF. This chain connects TRBV20-1 to TRBJ2-1, with 8 bases aligning to TRBD2. J lost 8 bases, V lost 1 base, and 13 bases had no gene match. Germline-derived CDR1 and CDR2 are DFQATT and SNEGSKA (reference sequence). The CDR3 runs to 16 residues.

The chain carries TRBV14 and TRBJ2-4, with D hard to call. Germline V CDR1 and CDR2: SGHDN, FVKESK. V dropped 1 base and J dropped 0 bases, with 10 bases sitting between them. The CDR3 loop spans 16 amino acids. The DNA of the CDR3 is TGTGCCAGCAGCCAAGGCGTCACGATAGCCAAAAACATTCAGTACTTC. Residues: CASSQGVTIAKNIQYF.

V gene TRBV5-1 combines with J gene TRBJ2-7, with D possibly being TRBD1 (6 bases). Germline V gene lookup returns CDR1 SGHRS and CDR2 YFSETQ. V lost 1 base and J 1 base, leaving 15 bases between the germline ends. The CDR3 runs 16 residues. CDR3 nucleotide sequence: TGCGCCAGCAGCTTGCGGGCAGGGGCTCCTTCCTACGAGCAGTACTTC. This codes for CASSLRAGAPSYEQYF.